This T cell receptor (beta chain) was found in a study of cytotoxic CD8 clonotypes in ibrutinib-treated CLL. Sequenced by immunoSEQ multiplex PCR; TCRdb stores in-frame clones only, minus some. The table includes about 72,000 clones, 68% detected once. There are 15 residues in the CDR3. Germline-derived CDR1 and CDR2 are SGHRS and YFSETQ. V was clipped by 1 base and J by 6 bases, with 16 bases between them. This clonotype was obtained from a human donor with chronic lymphocytic leukemia. Sequencing was performed on PBMCs, taken after 12 months of ibrutinib treatment. This chain connects TRBV5-1 to TRBJ1-1, with D unclear. CDR3: CASSLLGNPLAEAFF. The CDR3 coding sequence is TGCGCCAGCAGCTTGTTGGGGAATCCACTTGCTGAAGCTTTCTTT.